Listed below are T cell receptor beta chains from one sample, sequenced in a study of control samples from healthy donors and cancer patients. The repertoire was sequenced with immunoSEQ multiplex PCR; TCRdb's copy has only in-frame clones and lacks some. The table lists more than 95,000 clones, 85% to 95% of them singletons. Sequenced material: PBMCs. These receptor sequences come from an elderly man with head and neck cancer. Each CDR3 is given with its conserved first and last residue. The order of the fields is V gene, D gene, CDR3 protein. A D gene is named only where the DNA matches it firmly.

TRBV18	NA	CASSPGRGTEAFF
TRBV11-2	NA	CASSSVPYTDTQYF
TRBV4-2	NA	CASSHEGADLYNEQFF
TRBV5-1	TRBD2	CASSLGTSAHYEQYF
TRBV18	TRBD2	CASSLSRAGGPGEQYF
TRBV25-1	NA	CASSGGPPYGYTF
TRBV9	NA	CASSQNPGRQYEQYF
TRBV5-1	NA	CASSSTHSGANVLTF
TRBV10-1	TRBD1	CASSESGTGPQETQYF
TRBV9	NA	CASSVVTGPNEQFF
TRBV19	TRBD1	CASSYGTGGDEKLFF
TRBV10-1	NA	CASSESPAGRYTF
TRBV30	NA	CAWSVGRRDNQPQHF
TRBV9	NA	CASKKDSGWGYTF
TRBV5-1	NA	CASSLGWGGKEQYF
TRBV4-3	TRBD2	CASSLGTSGSYEQYF
TRBV5-5	NA	CASTPALSGNTIYF
TRBV5-4	NA	CASSPSGALGYTF
TRBV9	TRBD1	CASSVGVRDSIYEQYF
TRBV28	NA	CASSLRGEGQPQHF
TRBV5-3	TRBD2	CARSPTSGGPTDTQYF
TRBV24-1	TRBD2	CATSDPGSGGETQYF
TRBV15	NA	CATSRTPLGGQETQYF
TRBV7-2	TRBD1	CASSKSRGQGSYEQYF
TRBV5-1	NA	CASSLGSDSYGYTF
TRBV6-6	NA	CASSSQGGYEQYF
TRBV7-2	NA	CASSPNYNEQFF
TRBV11-2	TRBD2	CASSLSGSGAYEQYF
TRBV7-7	NA	CASSLRRTVQETQYF
TRBV7-9	TRBD1	CASSTTDRVNYGYTF
TRBV6-2/TRBV6-3	NA	CASSYTSGYGYTF
TRBV4-1	TRBD2	CASSQETSASYEQYF
TRBV5-1	TRBD1	CASSGGQGGDTQYF
TRBV3-1/TRBV3-2	NA	CASSPLPPEIF
TRBV5-1	TRBD2	CASSPLADYEQYF